The clone carrying this T cell receptor (beta chain) was detected only a few times. TCRdb passed the 5' RACE reads through MiXCR, listing each CDR3 protein once. Counted here are a few hundred thousand distinct CDR3 sequences, 20% to 25% occurring once; the ten biggest clones make up under 15%. The data stem from a study of T-cell memory formation after mild COVID-19. This CDR3 is 12 amino acids long. CDR1 is MGHRA and CDR2 is YSYEKL in the germline V gene. Trimming cost V 2 bases and J 5 bases, with 7 bases left between them. The receptor was derived from an adult woman who had mild COVID-19 (a few samples of this study predate the infection). Cell type and time point are not known. V usage is TRBV4-1 and J usage is TRBJ2-7, with D possibly matching TRBD1 (5 bases). The sample consisted of PBMCs or a T cell subset sorted from them (not recorded which). The CDR3 nucleotides read TGCGCCAGCAGCCAACTGGGGCACGAGCAGTACTTC. This codes for CASSQLGHEQYF.